This TCR beta chain was retrieved from a study of T cell changes during pregnancy in multiple sclerosis. The CDR3 loop spans 13 amino acids. CDR1 KGHSH and CDR2 LQKENI come from the germline V gene. Between the trimmed V and J ends, which lost 3 bases and 0 bases, there was a span of 5 bases. Some clones are missing from TCRdb's copy, which holds only in-frame ones; the method was immunoSEQ multiplex PCR. Of tens of thousands of clones in the sample, about 90% were seen once. This receptor was identified in a female donor in good health, enrolled as a control in a pregnancy study. The sequences come from peripheral blood, collected after pregnancy. The rearrangement joins TRBV18 to TRBJ1-1; D unresolved. The chain's CDR3 is CASSPQMNTEAFF. DNA for the CDR3: TGTGCCAGCTCACCCCAAATGAACACTGAAGCTTTCTTT.